A single sample gave rise to the 18 T cell receptor beta chains below, sequenced in a study of early T cells in non-severe SARS-CoV-2 infection. TCRdb re-called the 5' RACE reads through MiXCR, storing one row per CDR3 protein. The profile shows tens of thousands of distinct CDR3 sequences, around 10% of them singletons. The sequencing sample was made of whole blood. The receptors originated from an adult who was a healthcare worker with PCR-confirmed SARS-CoV-2 infection or an uninfected control (not recorded which).

The rearrangement uses TRBV7-9 and TRBJ1-1, with 7 bases that match TRBD1. With 1 base clipped from V and 1 base from J, the junction kept 0 bases outside the gene matches. The CDR3 extends over 14 amino acids. Looked up from germline, CDR1 is SEHNR and CDR2 is FQNEAQ (reference sequence). In nucleotides, the CDR3 is TGTGCCAGCAGCTTAGGACAGGGGAACACTGAAGCTTTCTTT. This sequence encodes CASSLGQGNTEAFF.

This clonotype has more than one count but fewer than ten. The chain carries TRBV5-1 and TRBJ2-3, with TRBD2 identical over 10 bases. V shed 3 bases and J 0 bases; nucleotides not matched to a gene: 4. CDR3 length: 16 amino acids. Germline CDR1 and CDR2: SGHRS and YFSETQ. The CDR3 DNA is TGCGCCAGCAGCTGGCGAGCGGGAGGGAGCACAGATACGCAGTATTTT. This encodes CASSWRAGGSTDTQYF.

V usage is TRBV7-9 and J usage is TRBJ2-7, with 13 bases that match TRBD2. The CDR3 covers 15 residues. CDR1 is SEHNR, CDR2 FQNEAQ, per germline (reference sequence). Losses at the gene ends were 5 bases for V and 9 bases for J; bases not matched to a gene: 10. The CDR3 spells CASSPRTSGSYTQYF. Here the CDR3 DNA reads TGTGCCAGCAGCCCTCGGACTAGCGGGAGTTACACGCAGTACTTC.

This clonotype was seen at least ten times. The rearrangement uses TRBV7-9 and TRBJ2-1, with 14 bases matching TRBD2. The CDR3 totals 19 residues. Losses at the gene ends were 4 bases for V and 6 bases for J; bases not matched to a gene: 14. Germline CDR1 and CDR2: SEHNR and FQNEAQ (reference sequence). In DNA form, the CDR3 reads TGTGCCAGCAGCTCAACCGCCCTGGAGACTAGCGGGGGGGCCAATGAGCAGTTCTTC. Its translation: CASSSTALETSGGANEQFF.

This clonotype has more than one count but fewer than ten. The junction departs from germline at one end; a sequencing error may be responsible. This chain links TRBV12-3 or TRBV12-4 with TRBJ2-5; D unresolved. The CDR3 totals 11 residues. The CDR3 protein is CASSLDVAQYF. The CDR3 DNA is TGTGCCAGCAGCTTAGACGTCGCCCAGTACTTC.

This chain joins TRBV30 and TRBJ1-6; D unresolved. Trimming left V 1 base short and J 9 bases short, with 13 bases between. The length of the CDR3 is 14 residues. Germline loops: CDR1 GTSNPN, CDR2 SVGIG (reference sequence). The CDR3 region is CAWSGLPNFSPLHF. The CDR3 nucleotides read TGTGCCTGGAGTGGACTCCCAAATTTTTCACCCCTCCACTTT.

This clonotype appeared many times. This chain uses TRBV20-1 with TRBJ1-5; TRBD1 aligns across 7 bases. Looked up from germline, CDR1 is DFQATT and CDR2 is SNEGSKA (reference sequence). The CDR3 length is 18 residues. J was trimmed by 2 bases and V by 2 bases; bases with no gene match: 15. The CDR3 protein is CSARPLRTGRDGNQPQHF. DNA of the CDR3: TGCAGTGCTAGACCACTGAGGACAGGTCGGGATGGCAATCAGCCCCAGCATTTT.

The gene calls are TRBV5-1 and TRBJ1-2, with 7 bases lining up with TRBD1. The CDR3 is 13 residues long. In germline, CDR1 is SGHRS, CDR2 YFSETQ. The V segment lost 5 bases and the J segment 8 bases; nucleotides outside the gene matches: 9. CDR3 in DNA: TGCGCCAGCAGACCGACAGGGCCCGTGGGCTACACCTTC. Encoded protein: CASRPTGPVGYTF.

The chain carries TRBV20-1 and TRBJ2-1; D unresolved. The V end was cut by 2 bases, the J end by 1 base, with 6 bases between. The CDR3 is 13 residues long. Germline CDR1 and CDR2: DFQATT and SNEGSKA (reference sequence). This CDR3 reads CSARKVSYNEQFF. The CDR3 DNA reads as TGCAGTGCTAGAAAGGTTTCCTACAATGAGCAGTTCTTC.

This clonotype turned up a few times. The rearrangement links TRBV18 to TRBJ2-1; D assignment may be TRBD1 or TRBD2 (5 bases each). The CDR3 is 12 residues long. V lost 3 bases to trimming and J lost 9 bases, with 9 bases between them. Germline assignment: CDR1 KGHSH and CDR2 LQKENI. The CDR3: CASSPKRGEQFF. The CDR3 DNA reads as TGTGCCAGCTCACCGAAGAGGGGTGAGCAGTTCTTC.

This clonotype came up many times. The chain combines TRBV7-9 with TRBJ2-3; TRBD1 aligns across 8 bases. J lost 8 bases, V lost 5 bases, and 18 bases had no gene match. CDR1 is SEHNR, CDR2 FQNEAQ, per germline (reference sequence). There are 17 residues in the CDR3. The CDR3 spells CASSPPVAGGHRGTQYF. CDR3 sequence (DNA): TGTGCCAGCAGCCCCCCCGTGGCAGGGGGCCACCGGGGTACGCAGTATTTT.

The chain couples TRBV7-3 to TRBJ2-5, with D unresolved. CDR3 length: 13 residues. With 5 bases removed from V and 5 bases from J, the gap between germline ends came to 12 bases. Germline V gene lookup returns CDR1 SGHTA and CDR2 FQGTGA. The DNA for the CDR3 is TGTGCCAGCAGCCAGAACCTTGGGGAGACCCAGTACTTC. Translation gives CASSQNLGETQYF.

This clonotype was seen only a few times. The chain joins TRBV6-2 or TRBV6-3 to TRBJ2-7; TRBD2 might be the D (6 bases). This CDR3 spans 12 amino acids. Germline values: CDR1 MNHEY, CDR2 SVGEGT. Trimming removed 8 bases from V and 0 bases from J, with 8 bases in between. CDR3 amino acids: CASGGFSYEQYF. CDR3 sequence (DNA): TGTGCCAGCGGGGGGTTCTCCTACGAGCAGTACTTC.

Only a few counts were recorded for this clonotype. The rearrangement links TRBV20-1 to TRBJ2-1; 10 nucleotides align to TRBD2. Per the germline V gene, CDR1 is DFQATT and CDR2 is SNEGSKA (reference sequence). Germline trimming cut 5 bases from V and 10 bases from J; bases unmatched to any gene: 17. The CDR3 consists of 16 residues. The CDR3 DNA reads as TGCAGTGCTGAGGGATTACAGAGCGGGAGGGCCAAAGAGCAGTTCTTC. Its protein product is CSAEGLQSGRAKEQFF.

This clonotype has a count of ten or more. The V and J genes are TRBV10-2 and TRBJ2-7, with D perhaps matching TRBD2 (6 bases). CDR3 length: 14 residues. The ends were cut back, 7 bases at V and 1 base at J, with 14 bases in the middle. Per the germline V gene, CDR1 is WSHSY and CDR2 is SAAADI. Written as DNA, the CDR3 is TGCGCCAGCAAACCGGGACTGTCGTCCTACGAGCAGTACTTC. Translation gives CASKPGLSSYEQYF.

This clonotype was seen at least ten times. The V and J genes are TRBV6-5 and TRBJ2-7; D possibly corresponds to TRBD1 (5 bases). The V end was cut by 6 bases, the J end by 9 bases, with 15 bases between. CDR3 length: 12 amino acids. Germline V CDR1 and CDR2: MNHEY, SVGAGI. CDR3 nucleotides: TGTGCCAGCAGAACTTACACTGGGGCGCAGTACTTC. Translating gives CASRTYTGAQYF.

The chain carries TRBV20-1 and TRBJ2-7; 10 nucleotides match TRBD1. CDR1 is DFQATT and CDR2 is SNEGSKA in the germline V gene (reference sequence). CDR3 length: 12 residues. J lost 7 bases, V lost 6 bases, and 6 bases had no gene match. In DNA, the CDR3 is TGCAGTGCCCTTGGACAGGGGGGAGAGCAGTACTTC. As protein: CSALGQGGEQYF.

This clonotype was seen a handful of times. The chain carries TRBV6-5 and TRBJ2-5, with D possibly being TRBD1 (6 bases). There are 14 residues in the CDR3. The V gene lost 8 bases and the J gene lost 0 bases, with 13 bases spanning the gap. Germline lookup yields CDR1 MNHEY and CDR2 SVGAGI. CDR3 residues: CASSQGPYQETQYF. CDR3 DNA: TGTGCCAGCTCACAGGGTCCTTACCAAGAGACCCAGTACTTC.